A selection of T cell receptor beta chains follows, all from one sample in a study of CD8+ T cells in alopecia areata. Assay: immunoSEQ multiplex PCR; the TCRdb copy retains only in-frame clones and omits some. The sample lists 150,000 to 200,000 clones, about 54% occurring once. The specimen was CD4+ T cells sorted from blood, collected at approximately week 61, from a patient treated with tofacitinib. The receptors originated from a human donor with alopecia areata. Each CDR3 is given with its conserved first and last residue. A D gene is named only where the DNA matches it firmly. Size is stated for part of the rows, as once, few or many counts, or as a class when the clone is expanded.

CDR3: CASSKGTASSYNSPLHF; DNA: TGTGCCAGCAGCAAGGGGACAGCGAGCTCCTATAATTCACCCCTCCACTTT; J: TRBJ1-6; size: NA; V: TRBV11-2; D: TRBD1; length: 17
CDR3: CAWSRTTGSQETQYF; DNA: TGTGCCTGGAGCCGAACCACAGGGTCCCAAGAGACCCAGTACTTC; J: TRBJ2-5; size: few; V: TRBV30; D: NA; length: 15
CDR3: CSVEKARGGLAYNEQFF; DNA: TGCAGCGTTGAGAAGGCGCGGGGGGGCCTCGCCTACAATGAGCAGTTCTTC; J: TRBJ2-1; size: NA; V: TRBV29-1; D: TRBD2; length: 17
CDR3: CASSRDAGVGYGYTF; DNA: TGTGCCAGCAGCCGCGATGCGGGGGTCGGCTATGGCTACACCTTC; J: TRBJ1-2; size: NA; V: TRBV7-6; D: NA; length: 15
CDR3: CASSLRRTGIVYGYTF; DNA: TGCGCCAGCAGCTTGAGGAGGACAGGGATTGTTTATGGCTACACCTTC; J: TRBJ1-2; size: once; V: TRBV4-1; D: TRBD1; length: 16
CDR3: CASSVGGNYGYTF; DNA: TGCGCCAGCAGTGTTGGGGGCAACTATGGCTACACCTTC; J: TRBJ1-2; size: NA; V: TRBV23-1; D: NA; length: 13
CDR3: CSVVATHNEQYF; DNA: TGCAGCGTTGTGGCGACTCACAACGAGCAGTACTTC; J: TRBJ2-7; size: NA; V: TRBV29-1; D: NA; length: 12
CDR3: CAWTGGNTIYF; DNA: TGTGCCTGGACTGGTGGAAACACCATATATTTT; J: TRBJ1-3; size: NA; V: TRBV30; D: NA; length: 11
CDR3: CSAARTNTEAFF; DNA: TGCAGCGCGGCCCGGACGAACACTGAAGCTTTCTTT; J: TRBJ1-1; size: few; V: TRBV29-1; D: NA; length: 12
CDR3: CASSIVANSYEQYF; DNA: TGTGCCAGTAGTATAGTCGCAAATTCCTACGAGCAGTACTTC; J: TRBJ2-7; size: NA; V: TRBV19; D: NA; length: 14
CDR3: CASTLLGGHTDTQYF; DNA: TGTGCCAGCACTCTATTGGGGGGCCACACAGATACGCAGTATTTT; J: TRBJ2-3; size: NA; V: TRBV27; D: NA; length: 15
CDR3: CASSVDRGASTQYF; DNA: TGTGCCAGCAGCGTAGACCGGGGGGCGTCGACCCAGTACTTC; J: TRBJ2-5; size: NA; V: TRBV9; D: NA; length: 14
CDR3: CAIKGDSNQPQHF; DNA: TGTGCCATCAAGGGGGATAGCAATCAGCCCCAGCATTTT; J: TRBJ1-5; size: once; V: TRBV10-3; D: NA; length: 13
CDR3: CASSPGQDYEQYF; DNA: TGCGCCAGCAGCCCCGGACAGGACTACGAGCAGTACTTC; J: TRBJ2-7; size: NA; V: TRBV5-1; D: TRBD1; length: 13
CDR3: CAWSKRSVKAFF; DNA: TGTGCCTGGAGCAAACGGTCCGTCAAAGCTTTCTTT; J: TRBJ1-1; size: NA; V: TRBV30; D: NA; length: 12
CDR3: CSARTGGLF; DNA: TGCAGTGCTAGAACCGGGGGACTCTTT; J: TRBJ1-6; size: NA; V: TRBV20-1; D: NA; length: 9
CDR3: CASTQGNEQFF; DNA: TGTGCCAGCACCCAGGGTAATGAGCAGTTCTTC; J: TRBJ2-1; size: NA; V: TRBV6-5; D: NA; length: 11
CDR3: CSVDPGSGANVLTF; DNA: TGCAGCGTTGATCCCGGGTCTGGGGCCAACGTCCTGACTTTC; J: TRBJ2-6; size: NA; V: TRBV29-1; D: NA; length: 14
CDR3: CASTVVGFDQPQHF; DNA: TGTGCCAGTACCGTAGTGGGGTTCGATCAGCCCCAGCATTTT; J: TRBJ1-5; size: NA; V: TRBV19; D: NA; length: 14
CDR3: CAIGVSSYNEQFF; DNA: TGTGCCATCGGAGTCAGCTCCTACAATGAGCAGTTCTTC; J: TRBJ2-1; size: NA; V: TRBV10-3; D: NA; length: 13
CDR3: CASEPQNFNEQFF; DNA: TGTGCCAGCGAACCACAAAATTTCAATGAGCAGTTCTTC; J: TRBJ2-1; size: NA; V: TRBV9; D: NA; length: 13
CDR3: CASTAGFRETQYF; DNA: TGTGCCAGCACTGCTGGGTTTCGGGAGACCCAGTACTTC; J: TRBJ2-5; size: NA; V: TRBV2; D: NA; length: 13
CDR3: CASSRDLNTQYF; DNA: TGTGCCAGCAGCCGGGACTTAAATACGCAGTATTTT; J: TRBJ2-3; size: once; V: TRBV7-9; D: NA; length: 12
CDR3: CASSSTGNGETQYF; DNA: TGCGCCAGCAGCTCGACAGGGAACGGAGAGACCCAGTACTTC; J: TRBJ2-5; size: NA; V: TRBV5-1; D: TRBD1; length: 14
CDR3: CASSHLAGTGELFF; DNA: TGTGCCAGCAGCCACCTAGCGGGGACCGGGGAGCTGTTTTTT; J: TRBJ2-2; size: NA; V: TRBV4-2; D: TRBD2; length: 14
CDR3: CASSKGTGSTDTQYF; DNA: TGTGCCAGCAGTAAAGGGACAGGAAGTACAGATACGCAGTATTTT; J: TRBJ2-3; size: few; V: TRBV2; D: TRBD1; length: 15
CDR3: CASSSRTNSYEQYF; DNA: TGTGCCAGCAGCTCGCGGACCAACTCCTACGAGCAGTACTTC; J: TRBJ2-7; size: once; V: TRBV7-9; D: NA; length: 14
CDR3: CSVRERQGEGSPLHF; DNA: TGCAGCGTCCGAGAAAGACAGGGCGAAGGATCACCCCTCCACTTT; J: TRBJ1-6; size: NA; V: TRBV29-1; D: TRBD1; length: 15
CDR3: CASSIWGSWTEAFF; DNA: TGTGCCAGTAGTATTTGGGGCTCCTGGACTGAAGCTTTCTTT; J: TRBJ1-1; size: NA; V: TRBV19; D: NA; length: 14
CDR3: CASSLPVTDTQYF; DNA: TGTGCCAGCAGCCTCCCAGTCACAGATACGCAGTATTTT; J: TRBJ2-3; size: NA; V: TRBV5-6; D: NA; length: 13
CDR3: CASSPGLAATYEQYF; DNA: TGTGCCAGCTCGCCAGGACTAGCGGCCACCTACGAGCAGTACTTC; J: TRBJ2-7; size: once; V: TRBV18; D: TRBD2; length: 15
CDR3: CASSPGQYNSPLHF; DNA: TGTGCCAGCAGCCCGGGACAGTATAATTCACCCCTCCACTTT; J: TRBJ1-6; size: NA; V: TRBV7-9; D: TRBD1; length: 14
CDR3: CASSWGINQPQHF; DNA: TGTGCCAGCAGCTGGGGGATCAATCAGCCCCAGCATTTT; J: TRBJ1-5; size: NA; V: TRBV7-3; D: NA; length: 13
CDR3: CASREDREGYTF; DNA: TGCGCCAGCAGAGAGGACAGAGAAGGCTACACCTTC; J: TRBJ1-2; size: NA; V: TRBV5-1; D: NA; length: 12
CDR3: CASSLDWGFGQPQHF; DNA: TGCGCCAGCAGCTTGGATTGGGGGTTCGGGCAGCCCCAGCATTTT; J: TRBJ1-5; size: once; V: TRBV5-1; D: NA; length: 15